One T cell receptor beta chain is described in this entry. What it binds is unknown. Only in-frame clones appear in the TCRdb table, and some are missing; sequencing was by immunoSEQ multiplex PCR. This table has more than 60,000 clones, over 85% appearing once. The source of the sample is a study of T cells after posttransplantation cyclophosphamide. Study-wide findings and caveats: TRB clonality was highly associated with recipient CMV seropositivity and reactivation.

Peripheral blood was collected from the related graft donor on the marrow donation day. The junction had 4 bases not matched to a gene; V was cut back by 4 bases and J by 5 bases. This CDR3 has 15 residues. The germline V gene encodes CDR1 LGHNA and CDR2 YSLEER. The clonotype comes from a woman between 25 and 40 years old in good health and a related stem cell transplant donor. The sequencing sample was made of PBMCs. The rearrangement links TRBV4-3 to TRBJ2-1; 11 nucleotides agree with TRBD2. The CDR3 reads CASSRWGLADNEQFF. The DNA of the CDR3 is TGCGCCAGCAGCCGATGGGGACTAGCGGACAATGAGCAGTTCTTC.